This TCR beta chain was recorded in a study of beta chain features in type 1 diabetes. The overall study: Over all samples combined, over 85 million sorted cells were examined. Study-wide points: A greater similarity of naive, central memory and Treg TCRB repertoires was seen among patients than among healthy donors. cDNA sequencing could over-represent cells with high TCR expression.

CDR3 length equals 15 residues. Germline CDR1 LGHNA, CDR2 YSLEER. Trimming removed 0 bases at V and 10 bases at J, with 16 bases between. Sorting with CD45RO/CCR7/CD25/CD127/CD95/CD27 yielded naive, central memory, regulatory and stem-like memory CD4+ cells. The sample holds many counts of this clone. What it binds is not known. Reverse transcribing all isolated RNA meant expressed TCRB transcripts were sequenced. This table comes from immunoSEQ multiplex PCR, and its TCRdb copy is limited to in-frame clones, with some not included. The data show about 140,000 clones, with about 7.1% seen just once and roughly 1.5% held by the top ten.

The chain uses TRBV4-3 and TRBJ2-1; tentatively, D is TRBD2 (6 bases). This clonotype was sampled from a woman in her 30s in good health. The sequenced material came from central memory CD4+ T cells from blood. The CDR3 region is CASSQEVDGLTEQFF. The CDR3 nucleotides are TGCGCCAGCAGCCAAGAAGTCGACGGACTAACAGAGCAGTTCTTC.